Sequencing of this TCR beta chain was carried out in a study of molecular identifiers for immune sequencing clone quantification. Study information: Within a replicate experiment, RNA obtained from either about 20,000 or 100,000 naive CD8 cells was divided into five aliquots, and four of those aliquots were then sequenced.

This clonotype was seen at least ten times. The antigen is unknown. CDR3 size: 16 residues. The J segment lost 4 bases and the V segment lost 1 base, leaving 5 bases of the junction unmatched. The germline V gene has CDR1 SEHNR and CDR2 FQNEAQ (reference sequence). Each CDR3 protein is one row after TCRdb ran MiXCR on the PCR reads. The sample contains about half a million distinct CDR3 sequences, 25% of which appear only once. Overall study findings and caveats: Detection of one spiked Jurkat cell's TCR RNA reportedly worked in 750,000 to 1,000,000 naive cells. In naive cells, clones above 20 RNA copies held under 1% of molecules, whereas in effector cells they held over 98%.

Sorting was used to obtain naive CD8 T cells (CD8+CD4-CCR7+CD45RA+). The specimen was naive CD8+ T cells from blood, with Jurkat cell RNA spiked in. Subset described: FACS-sorted CD8+CD4-CCR7+CD45RA+ naive T cells. The clonotype was recovered from a human donor in good health. Some libraries in this study had Jurkat cell RNA spiked in. The chain recombines TRBV7-9 with TRBJ2-2, with 8 positions matching TRBD2. CDR3 sequence reads: CASSLGTSGATGELFF. The DNA for the CDR3 is TGTGCCAGCAGCTTAGGAACTAGCGGAGCCACCGGGGAGCTGTTTTTT.